Listed below are T cell receptor beta chains from one sample, sequenced in a study of CD8 T cells in ankylosing spondylitis. TCRdb passed the 5' RACE reads through MiXCR, listing each CDR3 protein once. The sample includes 650,000 to 800,000 distinct CDR3 sequences, about 20% of them seen just once. The material sequenced was blood, either unsorted or a sorted T cell fraction (not recorded which). The receptors originated from a male donor with ankylosing spondylitis. CDR3s include the opening cysteine and the closing phenylalanine or tryptophan. Each record gives: clone size, D gene, V gene, J gene, CDR3 protein, CDR3 DNA. The D gene is left open where the match is weak. Where a row states a size, it is once, few, many or the class of an expanded clone; other rows omit it.

clone size: NA; D gene: NA; V gene: TRBV5-5; J gene: TRBJ2-1; CDR3 protein: CASSLRQTSSYNEQFF; CDR3 DNA: TGTGCCAGCAGCTTGAGACAAACGAGCTCCTACAATGAGCAGTTCTTC
clone size: NA; D gene: TRBD1; V gene: TRBV7-9; J gene: TRBJ2-2; CDR3 protein: CASSSSDRGGNTGELFF; CDR3 DNA: TGTGCCAGCAGCTCCTCGGACAGGGGCGGAAACACCGGGGAGCTGTTTTTT
clone size: NA; D gene: TRBD1; V gene: TRBV20-1; J gene: TRBJ1-5; CDR3 protein: CSARAPGQGGNQPQHF; CDR3 DNA: TGCAGTGCTAGAGCCCCGGGACAGGGAGGCAATCAGCCCCAGCATTTT
clone size: few; D gene: NA; V gene: TRBV15; J gene: TRBJ1-5; CDR3 protein: CATSPRRNNQPQHF; CDR3 DNA: TGTGCCACCAGCCCCCGTCGAAATAATCAGCCCCAGCATTTT
clone size: few; D gene: NA; V gene: TRBV20-1; J gene: TRBJ2-1; CDR3 protein: CSARDRVSRGYNEQFF; CDR3 DNA: TGCAGTGCTAGAGATCGGGTCTCTAGGGGATACAATGAGCAGTTCTTC
clone size: NA; D gene: NA; V gene: TRBV20-1; J gene: TRBJ2-1; CDR3 protein: CSAKSPSYNEQFF; CDR3 DNA: TGCAGTGCTAAAAGCCCCTCCTACAATGAGCAGTTCTTC
clone size: few; D gene: TRBD1; V gene: TRBV20-1; J gene: TRBJ2-7; CDR3 protein: CSARTGALYEQYF; CDR3 DNA: TGCAGCGCAAGGACAGGGGCCCTCTACGAGCAGTACTTC
clone size: NA; D gene: TRBD1; V gene: TRBV27; J gene: TRBJ1-6; CDR3 protein: CASSYDRVSSPLHF; CDR3 DNA: TGTGCCAGCAGCTATGACAGGGTTTCTTCACCCCTCCACTTT
clone size: NA; D gene: NA; V gene: TRBV5-6; J gene: TRBJ1-1; CDR3 protein: CASSPATNTEAFF; CDR3 DNA: TGTGCCAGCAGCCCAGCTACAAACACTGAAGCTTTCTTT
clone size: NA; D gene: NA; V gene: TRBV29-1; J gene: TRBJ2-3; CDR3 protein: CSVRHGADTQYF; CDR3 DNA: TGCAGCGTTCGTCACGGGGCAGATACGCAGTATTTT
clone size: NA; D gene: TRBD1; V gene: TRBV5-1; J gene: TRBJ1-1; CDR3 protein: CASSLGAGGDSAEAFF; CDR3 DNA: TGCGCCAGCAGCTTGGGGGCAGGGGGCGATAGCGCTGAAGCTTTCTTT
clone size: few; D gene: NA; V gene: TRBV5-5; J gene: TRBJ2-7; CDR3 protein: CASSLSSHEQYF; CDR3 DNA: TGTGCCAGCAGCTTGTCCTCTCACGAGCAGTACTTC
clone size: NA; D gene: NA; V gene: TRBV27; J gene: TRBJ1-2; CDR3 protein: CASSSIQAPGDYGYTF; CDR3 DNA: TGTGCCAGCAGTTCGATCCAGGCCCCAGGGGACTATGGCTACACCTTC
clone size: NA; D gene: TRBD1; V gene: TRBV12-3/TRBV12-4; J gene: TRBJ1-5; CDR3 protein: CASSVTGTGGQPQHF; CDR3 DNA: TGTGCCAGCAGTGTTACCGGGACAGGGGGTCAGCCCCAGCATTTT
clone size: NA; D gene: TRBD1; V gene: TRBV12-3/TRBV12-4; J gene: TRBJ2-1; CDR3 protein: CASSPDRNSYNEQFF; CDR3 DNA: TGTGCCAGCAGTCCGGACAGGAATTCCTACAATGAGCAGTTCTTC
clone size: few; D gene: NA; V gene: TRBV5-1; J gene: TRBJ2-2; CDR3 protein: CASSLFGGNTGELFF; CDR3 DNA: TGCGCCAGCAGCTTGTTCGGGGGGAACACCGGGGAGCTGTTTTTT
clone size: NA; D gene: NA; V gene: TRBV12-3/TRBV12-4; J gene: TRBJ2-2; CDR3 protein: CASSPGQGQVFGELFF; CDR3 DNA: TGTGCCAGCAGTCCCGGACAAGGTCAGGTCTTCGGGGAGCTGTTTTTT
clone size: NA; D gene: TRBD2; V gene: TRBV24-1; J gene: TRBJ2-1; CDR3 protein: CATSDTTSGNEQFF; CDR3 DNA: TGTGCCACCAGTGATACTACTAGCGGCAATGAGCAGTTCTTC
clone size: NA; D gene: NA; V gene: TRBV21-1; J gene: TRBJ1-2; CDR3 protein: CASSKWGGTPSPNMVYGYTF; CDR3 DNA: TGTGCCAGCAGCAAATGGGGGGGGACACCGAGCCCTAATATGGTCTATGGCTACACCTTC
clone size: many; D gene: NA; V gene: TRBV25-1; J gene: TRBJ1-1; CDR3 protein: CASSQGKNTEAFF; CDR3 DNA: TGTGCCAGCAGCCAGGGGAAGAACACTGAAGCTTTCTTT
clone size: few; D gene: TRBD2; V gene: TRBV29-1; J gene: TRBJ2-5; CDR3 protein: CSVEGASGSWETQYF; CDR3 DNA: TGCAGCGTTGAGGGTGCTAGCGGGAGCTGGGAGACCCAGTACTTC
clone size: many; D gene: NA; V gene: TRBV7-9; J gene: TRBJ2-7; CDR3 protein: CASSLQPYEQYF; CDR3 DNA: TGTGCCAGCAGCTTGCAACCCTACGAGCAGTACTTC
clone size: NA; D gene: NA; V gene: TRBV5-1; J gene: TRBJ2-1; CDR3 protein: CASSLAGTPIEQFF; CDR3 DNA: TGCGCCAGCAGCTTGGCCGGGACTCCGATTGAGCAGTTCTTC
clone size: NA; D gene: TRBD1; V gene: TRBV7-9; J gene: TRBJ1-1; CDR3 protein: CASSRDSVGTEAFF; CDR3 DNA: TGTGCCAGCAGCCGGGACAGCGTCGGCACTGAAGCTTTCTTT
clone size: NA; D gene: TRBD1; V gene: TRBV6-1; J gene: TRBJ2-1; CDR3 protein: CASCWKTGLGVNEQFF; CDR3 DNA: TGTGCCAGTTGTTGGAAGACAGGGCTGGGCGTAAATGAGCAGTTCTTC
clone size: NA; D gene: NA; V gene: TRBV11-2; J gene: TRBJ2-5; CDR3 protein: CASRSWGTSSETQYF; CDR3 DNA: TGTGCCAGCAGGTCGTGGGGGACCTCCTCGGAGACCCAGTACTTC
clone size: many; D gene: NA; V gene: TRBV29-1; J gene: TRBJ2-6; CDR3 protein: CSVPSYGANVLTF; CDR3 DNA: TGCAGCGTGCCCTCCTATGGGGCCAACGTCCTGACTTTC
clone size: NA; D gene: TRBD2; V gene: TRBV7-8; J gene: TRBJ2-3; CDR3 protein: CASTIVAGRLRETVDTQYF; CDR3 DNA: TGTGCCAGCACCATCGTGGCCGGGAGGCTGCGGGAGACGGTAGATACGCAGTATTTT
clone size: NA; D gene: TRBD2; V gene: TRBV3-1; J gene: TRBJ2-5; CDR3 protein: CASSRAGLAGQETQYF; CDR3 DNA: TGTGCCAGCAGCCGTGCCGGGCTAGCGGGGCAAGAGACCCAGTACTTC
clone size: once; D gene: TRBD1; V gene: TRBV3-1; J gene: TRBJ2-7; CDR3 protein: CASSHRGRFSEQYF; CDR3 DNA: TGTGCCAGCAGCCACAGGGGGCGTTTTTCCGAGCAGTACTTC
clone size: NA; D gene: NA; V gene: TRBV2; J gene: TRBJ2-7; CDR3 protein: CASSEARDRSYEQYF; CDR3 DNA: TGTGCCAGCAGTGAAGCTCGGGACCGCTCCTACGAGCAGTACTTC